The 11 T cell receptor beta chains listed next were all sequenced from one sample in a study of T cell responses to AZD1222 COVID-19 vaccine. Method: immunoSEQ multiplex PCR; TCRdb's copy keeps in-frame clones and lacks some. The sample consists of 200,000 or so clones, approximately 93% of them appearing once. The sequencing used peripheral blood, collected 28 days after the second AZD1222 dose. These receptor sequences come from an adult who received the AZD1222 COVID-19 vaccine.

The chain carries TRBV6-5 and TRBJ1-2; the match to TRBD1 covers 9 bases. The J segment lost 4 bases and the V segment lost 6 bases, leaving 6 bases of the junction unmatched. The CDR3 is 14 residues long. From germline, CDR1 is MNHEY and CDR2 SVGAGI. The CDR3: CASRPDRGSYGYTF. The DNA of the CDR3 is TGTGCCAGCAGACCCGACAGGGGGAGCTATGGCTACACCTTC.

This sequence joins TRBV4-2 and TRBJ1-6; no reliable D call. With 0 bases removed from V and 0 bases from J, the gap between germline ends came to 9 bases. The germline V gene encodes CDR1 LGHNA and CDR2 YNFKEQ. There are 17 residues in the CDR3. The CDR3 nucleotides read TGTGCCAGCAGCCAAGAAGGCAGAAGCTCCTATAATTCACCCCTCCACTTT. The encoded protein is CASSQEGRSSYNSPLHF.

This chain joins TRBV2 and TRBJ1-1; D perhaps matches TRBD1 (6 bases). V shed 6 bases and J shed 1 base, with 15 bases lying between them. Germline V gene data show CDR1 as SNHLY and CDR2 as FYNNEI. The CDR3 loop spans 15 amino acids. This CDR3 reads CASSAGGGWNTEAFF. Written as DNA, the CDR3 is TGTGCCAGCAGCGCGGGGGGCGGGTGGAACACTGAAGCTTTCTTT.

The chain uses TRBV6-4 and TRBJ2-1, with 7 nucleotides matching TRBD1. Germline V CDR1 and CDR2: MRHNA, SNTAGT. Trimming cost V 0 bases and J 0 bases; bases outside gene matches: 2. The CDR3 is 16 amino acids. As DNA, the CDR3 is TGTGCCAGCAGTGACTCGAAGGGGGCCTCCTACAATGAGCAGTTCTTC. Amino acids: CASSDSKGASYNEQFF.

This CDR3 is CASSRDRAGYTF. The CDR3 nucleotides read TGTGCCAGCAGTCGGGACAGGGCTGGCTACACCTTC. The rearrangement uses TRBV6-5 and TRBJ1-2, with TRBD1 matching over 9 bases. The germline gives CDR1 MNHEY, CDR2 SVGAGI. The CDR3 totals 12 residues. V shed 5 bases and J 7 bases; nucleotides not matched to a gene: 2.

CDR3 in amino acids: CASSLVPGQSNSPLHF. In DNA, the CDR3 is TGCGCCAGCAGCTTAGTTCCCGGACAGAGTAATTCACCCCTCCACTTT. The V call is TRBV5-1, the J call TRBJ1-6, with D maybe TRBD1 (6 bases). V was shortened by 2 bases and J by 6 bases, with 15 bases between the two germline ends. The CDR3 covers 16 residues. From germline, CDR1 is SGHRS and CDR2 YFSETQ.

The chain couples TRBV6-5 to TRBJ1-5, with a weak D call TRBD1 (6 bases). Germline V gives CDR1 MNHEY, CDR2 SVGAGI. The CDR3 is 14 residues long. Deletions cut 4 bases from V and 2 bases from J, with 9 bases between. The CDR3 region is CASSSGAGNQPQHF. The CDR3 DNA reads TGTGCCAGCAGTTCAGGGGCGGGCAATCAGCCCCAGCATTTT.

The CDR3 DNA reads as TGTGCCAGCAGCCGGTGGACAGAAGATAATGAAAAACTGTTTTTT. Translating it yields CASSRWTEDNEKLFF. The chain employs TRBV9 and TRBJ1-4, with D possibly TRBD1 on 6 matching bases. The CDR3 length is 15 residues. V dropped 4 bases and J dropped 4 bases, with 14 bases sitting between them. The germline gives CDR1 SGDLS, CDR2 YYNGEE.

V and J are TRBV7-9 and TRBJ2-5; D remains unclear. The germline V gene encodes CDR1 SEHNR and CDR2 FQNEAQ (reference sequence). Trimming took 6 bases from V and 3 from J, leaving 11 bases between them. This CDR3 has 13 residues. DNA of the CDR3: TGTGCCAGCAGGCTACTTAGTAAAGAGACCCAGTACTTC. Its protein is CASRLLSKETQYF.

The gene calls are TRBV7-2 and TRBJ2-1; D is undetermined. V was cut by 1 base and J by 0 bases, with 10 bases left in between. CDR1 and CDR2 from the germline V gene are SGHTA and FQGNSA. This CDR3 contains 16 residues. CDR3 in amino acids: CASSLDVGSSYNEQFF. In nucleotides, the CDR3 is TGTGCCAGCAGCTTAGATGTGGGTAGCTCCTACAATGAGCAGTTCTTC.

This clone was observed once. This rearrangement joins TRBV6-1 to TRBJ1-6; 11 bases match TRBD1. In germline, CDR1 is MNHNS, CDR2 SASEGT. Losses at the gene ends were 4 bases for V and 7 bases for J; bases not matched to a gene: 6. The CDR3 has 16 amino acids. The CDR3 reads CASSVGTGGGNSPLHF. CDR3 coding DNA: TGTGCCAGCAGTGTCGGGACAGGGGGTGGGAATTCACCCCTCCACTTT.